This T cell receptor (beta chain) is drawn from a study of graft-versus-host responses after intestinal transplantation. Across the whole study: Every transplant recipient was induced with anti-thymocyte globulin, then maintained on tacrolimus and steroids for roughly 3 years. Study-level points and caveats: Recipient marrow held GvH clones, some first seen in ileum or blood.

The data were produced by immunoSEQ multiplex PCR, yet TCRdb's version contains in-frame clones alone and is incomplete. Among 27,000 or so clones listed, 82% were seen once. The V end lost 5 bases, the J end lost 0 bases, and 16 bases lay between the germline ends. The CDR3 length is 17 residues. Germline CDR1 and CDR2: SGHVS and FQNEAQ. In regard to this clone: Its cognate antigen is unknown.

This specimen was unstimulated CD4+ T cells sorted from spleen or lymph node cells, taken before intestinal transplant. The rearrangement links TRBV7-8 to TRBJ2-2; the D is unclear. This clonotype was sampled from a human donor who received an intestinal transplant. Written as DNA, the CDR3 is TGTGCCAGCAGCGGACCCGAAAAGCAGCCGAACACCGGGGAGCTGTTTTTT. Its protein product is CASSGPEKQPNTGELFF.